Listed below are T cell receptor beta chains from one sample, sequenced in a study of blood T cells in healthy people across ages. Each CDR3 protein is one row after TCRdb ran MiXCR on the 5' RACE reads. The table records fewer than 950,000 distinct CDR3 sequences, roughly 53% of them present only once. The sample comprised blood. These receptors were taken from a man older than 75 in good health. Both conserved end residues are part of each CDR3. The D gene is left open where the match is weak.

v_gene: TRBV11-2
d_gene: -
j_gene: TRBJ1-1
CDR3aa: CASSPRTNVNTEAFF

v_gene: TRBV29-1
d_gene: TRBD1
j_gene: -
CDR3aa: CSVGDRGTYEQYF

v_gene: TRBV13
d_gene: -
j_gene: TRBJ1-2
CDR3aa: CASSSPRDGNYGYTF

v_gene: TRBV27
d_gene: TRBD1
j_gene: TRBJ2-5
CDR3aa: CASSLSPGTARTQYF

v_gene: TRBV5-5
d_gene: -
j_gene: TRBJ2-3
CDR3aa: CASSLSPLGPGTDTQYF

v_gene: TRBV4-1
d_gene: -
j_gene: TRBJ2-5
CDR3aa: CASSQEGTARMETQYF

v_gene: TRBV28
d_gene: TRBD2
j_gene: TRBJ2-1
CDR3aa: CASSPSSAGTSGRAVYNDQFF

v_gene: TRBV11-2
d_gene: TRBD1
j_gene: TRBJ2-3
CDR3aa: CASSPSRGRNRDAYF

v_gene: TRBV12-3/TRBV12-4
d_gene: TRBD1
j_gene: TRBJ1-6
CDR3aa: CASSPRQGNNSPLHF

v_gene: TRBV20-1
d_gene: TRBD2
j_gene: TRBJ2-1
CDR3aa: CSASVTSGRAPTYNEQFF

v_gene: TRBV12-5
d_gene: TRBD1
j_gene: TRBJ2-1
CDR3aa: CASGAGTGGREQFF

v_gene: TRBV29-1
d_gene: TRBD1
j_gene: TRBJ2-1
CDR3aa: CSVDDRGLGNEQFF

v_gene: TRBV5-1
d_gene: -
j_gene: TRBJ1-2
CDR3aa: CASSSETGNNYGYTF

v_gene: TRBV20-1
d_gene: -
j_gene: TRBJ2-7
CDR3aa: CSAPTAWGSPLYEQYF

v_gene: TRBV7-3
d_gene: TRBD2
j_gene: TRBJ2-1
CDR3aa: CASSLNPSGRTADEQFF

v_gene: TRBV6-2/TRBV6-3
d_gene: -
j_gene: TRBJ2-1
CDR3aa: CVSDHDSSYNEQFF

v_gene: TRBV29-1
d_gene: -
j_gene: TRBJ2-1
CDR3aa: CSGYRYNEQFF

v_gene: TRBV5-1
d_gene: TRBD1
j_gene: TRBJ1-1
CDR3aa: CASSLPGGMNTEAFF

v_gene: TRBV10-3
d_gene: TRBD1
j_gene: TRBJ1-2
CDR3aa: CATQGANYGYTF

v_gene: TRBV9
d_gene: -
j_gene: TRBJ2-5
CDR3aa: CASSASGLIVETQYF

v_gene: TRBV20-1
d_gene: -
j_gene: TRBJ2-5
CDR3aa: CSAAPAAFQETQYF

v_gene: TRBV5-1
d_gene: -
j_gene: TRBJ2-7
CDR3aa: CASSLVAAPLGEQYF

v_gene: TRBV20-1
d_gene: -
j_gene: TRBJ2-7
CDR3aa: CSAPKLDEQYF

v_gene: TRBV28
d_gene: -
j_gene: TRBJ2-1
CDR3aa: CASSLTGPNYNEQFF

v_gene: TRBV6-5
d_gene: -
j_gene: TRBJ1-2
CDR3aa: CASSSGGQDYGYTF

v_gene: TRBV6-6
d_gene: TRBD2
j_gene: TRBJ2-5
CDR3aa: CASSYSGLGDNEQYF

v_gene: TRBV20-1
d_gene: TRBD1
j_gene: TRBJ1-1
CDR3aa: CSAATGTGGQRNTEAFF

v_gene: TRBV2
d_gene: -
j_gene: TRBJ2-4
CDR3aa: CASSEGGVRSIQYF

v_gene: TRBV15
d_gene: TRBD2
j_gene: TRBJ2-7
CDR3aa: CATSRNLAGRTIYEQYF

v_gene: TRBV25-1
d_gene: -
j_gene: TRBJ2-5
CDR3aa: CASSEWGLVGQYF

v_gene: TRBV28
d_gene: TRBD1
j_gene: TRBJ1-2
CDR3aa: CATQPGQGRWYGYTF